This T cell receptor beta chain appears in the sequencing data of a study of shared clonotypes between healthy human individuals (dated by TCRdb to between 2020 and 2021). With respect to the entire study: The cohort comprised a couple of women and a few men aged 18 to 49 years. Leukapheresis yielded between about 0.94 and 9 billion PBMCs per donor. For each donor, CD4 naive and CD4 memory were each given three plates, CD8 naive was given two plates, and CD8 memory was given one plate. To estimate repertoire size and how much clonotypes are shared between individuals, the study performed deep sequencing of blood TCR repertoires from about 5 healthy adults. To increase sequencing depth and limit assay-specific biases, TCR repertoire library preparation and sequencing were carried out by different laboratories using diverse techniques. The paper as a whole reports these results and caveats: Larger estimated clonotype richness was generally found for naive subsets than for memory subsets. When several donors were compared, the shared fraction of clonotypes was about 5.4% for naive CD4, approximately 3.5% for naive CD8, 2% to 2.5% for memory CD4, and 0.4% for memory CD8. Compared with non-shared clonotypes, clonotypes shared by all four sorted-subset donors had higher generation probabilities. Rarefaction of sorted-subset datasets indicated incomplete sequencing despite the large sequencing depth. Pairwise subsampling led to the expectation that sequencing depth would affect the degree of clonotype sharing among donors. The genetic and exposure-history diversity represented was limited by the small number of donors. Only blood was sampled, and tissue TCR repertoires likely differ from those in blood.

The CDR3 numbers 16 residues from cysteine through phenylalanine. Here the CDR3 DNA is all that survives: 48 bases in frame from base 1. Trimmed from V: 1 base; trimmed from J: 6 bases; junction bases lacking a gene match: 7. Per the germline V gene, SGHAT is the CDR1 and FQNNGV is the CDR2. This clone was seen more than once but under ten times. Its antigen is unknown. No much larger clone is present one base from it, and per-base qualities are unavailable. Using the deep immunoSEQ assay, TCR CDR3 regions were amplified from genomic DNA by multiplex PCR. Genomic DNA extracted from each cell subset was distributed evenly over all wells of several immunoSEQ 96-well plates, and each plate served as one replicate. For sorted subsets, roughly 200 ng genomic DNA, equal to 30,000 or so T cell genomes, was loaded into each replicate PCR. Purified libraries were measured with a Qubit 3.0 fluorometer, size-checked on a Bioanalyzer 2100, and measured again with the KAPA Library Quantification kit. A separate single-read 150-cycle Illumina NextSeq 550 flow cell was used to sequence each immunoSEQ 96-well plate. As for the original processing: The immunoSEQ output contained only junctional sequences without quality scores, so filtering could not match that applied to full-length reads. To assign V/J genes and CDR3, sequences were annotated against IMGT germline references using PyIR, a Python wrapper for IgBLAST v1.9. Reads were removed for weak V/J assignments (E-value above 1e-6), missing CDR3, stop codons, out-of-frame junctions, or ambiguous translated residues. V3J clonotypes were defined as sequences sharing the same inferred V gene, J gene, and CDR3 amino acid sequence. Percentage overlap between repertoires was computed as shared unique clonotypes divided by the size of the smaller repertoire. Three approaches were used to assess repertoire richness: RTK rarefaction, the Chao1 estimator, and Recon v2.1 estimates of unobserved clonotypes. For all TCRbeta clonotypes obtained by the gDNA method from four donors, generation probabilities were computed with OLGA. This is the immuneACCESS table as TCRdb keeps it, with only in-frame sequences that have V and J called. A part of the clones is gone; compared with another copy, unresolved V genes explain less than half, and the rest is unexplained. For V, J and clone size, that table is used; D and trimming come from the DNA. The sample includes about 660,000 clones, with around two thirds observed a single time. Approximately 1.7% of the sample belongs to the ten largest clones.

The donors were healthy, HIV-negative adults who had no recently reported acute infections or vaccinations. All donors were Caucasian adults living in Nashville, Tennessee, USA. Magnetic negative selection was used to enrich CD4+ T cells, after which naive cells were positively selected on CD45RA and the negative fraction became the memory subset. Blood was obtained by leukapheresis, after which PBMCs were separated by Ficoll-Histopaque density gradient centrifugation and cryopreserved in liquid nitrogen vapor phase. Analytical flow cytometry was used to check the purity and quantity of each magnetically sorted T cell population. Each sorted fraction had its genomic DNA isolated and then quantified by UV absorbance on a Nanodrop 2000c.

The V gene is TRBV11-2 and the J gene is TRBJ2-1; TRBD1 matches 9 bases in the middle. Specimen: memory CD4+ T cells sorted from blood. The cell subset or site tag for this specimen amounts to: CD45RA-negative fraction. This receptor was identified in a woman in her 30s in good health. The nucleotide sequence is TGTGCCAGCAGCTTAGTGGGGGACAGGGATCTCAATGAGCAGTTCTTC. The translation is CASSLVGDRDLNEQFF.